The 3 T cell receptor beta chains below were found in one sample sequenced in a study of human T cells and chemical hapten exposure. Time point meaning: pre-sensitization, week 0. Treatment indicated: therapeutic diphenylcyclopropenone sensitization with weekly scalp DPC. TCRdb itself ran the RACE reads through MiXCR, one entry per CDR3 protein. The table records 300,000 to 400,000 distinct CDR3 sequences, 4.5% to 6% of them present only once. The source material was whole blood, sampled in connection with sensitization to the hapten diphenylcyclopropenone (DPC). The receptors stem from a woman aged 45-59 years with alopecia areata. Some clones in this sample may be carry-over from other donors' samples.

This clonotype occurred many times. The chain employs TRBV12-5 and TRBJ1-1; D uncertain. There are 14 residues in the CDR3. Germline V gene data show CDR1 as LGHNT and CDR2 as FRNRAP. V was clipped by 3 bases and J by 4 bases, with 12 bases between them. Here the CDR3 reads CASGFKGKSTEAFF. Here the CDR3 DNA reads TGTGCTAGTGGTTTTAAAGGGAAGAGCACTGAAGCTTTCTTT.

This clonotype was observed a few times. This chain uses TRBV11-2 with TRBJ2-7; D may be TRBD1 or TRBD2 (5 bases each). The germline CDR1 and CDR2 sequences are SGHAT and FQNNGV. This CDR3 has 16 residues. V was clipped by 4 bases and J by 5 bases, with 21 bases between them. The CDR3 reads CASSSLRDPRRHEQYF. CDR3 DNA: TGTGCCAGCAGCTCGCTCCGGGACCCCCGTCGGCACGAGCAGTACTTC.

This clonotype was recorded many times. The chain couples TRBV7-9 to TRBJ2-5; D remains ambiguous. V was shortened by 4 bases and J by 3 bases, with 18 bases between the two germline ends. Germline V gene data show CDR1 as SEHNR and CDR2 as FQNEAQ (reference sequence). CDR3 length equals 16 residues. The CDR3 DNA reads TGTGCCAGCAGCTCCCTTTCAGGCATGGGGAAAGAGACCCAGTACTTC. Amino acids: CASSSLSGMGKETQYF.